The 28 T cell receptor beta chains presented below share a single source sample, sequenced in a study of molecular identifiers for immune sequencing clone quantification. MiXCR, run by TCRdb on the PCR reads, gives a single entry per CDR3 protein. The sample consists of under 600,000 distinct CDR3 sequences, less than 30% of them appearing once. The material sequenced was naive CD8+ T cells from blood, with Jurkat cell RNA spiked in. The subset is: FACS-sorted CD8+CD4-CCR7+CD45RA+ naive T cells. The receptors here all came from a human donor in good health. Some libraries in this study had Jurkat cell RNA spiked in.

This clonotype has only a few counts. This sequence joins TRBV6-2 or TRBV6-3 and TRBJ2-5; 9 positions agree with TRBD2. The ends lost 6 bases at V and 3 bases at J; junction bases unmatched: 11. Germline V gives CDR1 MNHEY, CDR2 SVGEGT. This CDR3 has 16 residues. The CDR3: CASSPNSGRPEETQYF. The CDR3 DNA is TGTGCCAGCAGCCCTAATAGCGGGAGACCTGAAGAGACCCAGTACTTC.

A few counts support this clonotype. The CDR3 DNA follows: TGTGCCAGCAGTAGATGGGTGACGCAGCCCCAGCATTTT. It encodes CASSRWVTQPQHF. The gene calls are TRBV12-3 or TRBV12-4 and TRBJ1-5, with D unresolved. Trimming removed 5 bases at V and 7 bases at J, with 12 bases between. This CDR3 has 13 residues.

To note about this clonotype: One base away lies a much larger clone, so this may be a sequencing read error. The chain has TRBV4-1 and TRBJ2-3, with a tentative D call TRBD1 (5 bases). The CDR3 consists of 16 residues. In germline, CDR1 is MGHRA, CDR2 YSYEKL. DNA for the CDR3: TGCGCCAGCAGCCAAGTGATGGGGTTTAGCACAGGTACGCAGTATTTT. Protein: CASSQVMGFSTGTQYF.

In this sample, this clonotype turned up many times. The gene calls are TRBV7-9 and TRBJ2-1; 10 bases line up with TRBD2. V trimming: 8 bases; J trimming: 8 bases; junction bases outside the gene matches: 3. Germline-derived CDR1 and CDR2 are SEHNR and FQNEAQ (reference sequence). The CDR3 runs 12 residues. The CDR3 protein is CASYGTSDEQFF. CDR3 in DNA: TGTGCCAGCTACGGGACTAGCGATGAGCAGTTCTTC.

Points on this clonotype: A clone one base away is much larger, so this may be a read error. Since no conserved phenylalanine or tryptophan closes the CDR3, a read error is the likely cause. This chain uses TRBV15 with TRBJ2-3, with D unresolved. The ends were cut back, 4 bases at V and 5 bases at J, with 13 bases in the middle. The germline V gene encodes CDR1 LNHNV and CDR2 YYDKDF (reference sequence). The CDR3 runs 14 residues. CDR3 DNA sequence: TGTGCCACCAGCACCCAAATTCCAAGAGATACGCAGTATATT. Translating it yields CATSTQIPRDTQYI.

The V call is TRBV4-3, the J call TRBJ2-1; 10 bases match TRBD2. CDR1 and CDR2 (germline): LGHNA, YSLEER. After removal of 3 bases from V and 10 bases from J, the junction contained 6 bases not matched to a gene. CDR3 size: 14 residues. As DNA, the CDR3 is TGCGCCAGCAGCCACAAGCGGGGGGGCCAGGAGCAGTTCTTC. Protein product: CASSHKRGGQEQFF.

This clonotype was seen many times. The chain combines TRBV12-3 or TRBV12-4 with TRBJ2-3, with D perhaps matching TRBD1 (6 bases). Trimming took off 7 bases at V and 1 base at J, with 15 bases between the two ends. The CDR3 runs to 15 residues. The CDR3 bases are TGTGCCAGCACCCCAGGGGCCCCCGGCACAGATACGCAGTATTTT. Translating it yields CASTPGAPGTDTQYF.

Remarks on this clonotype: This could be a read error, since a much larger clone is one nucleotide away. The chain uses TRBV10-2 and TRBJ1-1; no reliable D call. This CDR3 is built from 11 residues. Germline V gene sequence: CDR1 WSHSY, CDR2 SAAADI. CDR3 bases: TGCACCAGCAGTTCGACGGGTGAAGCTTTCTTT. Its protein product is CTSSSTGEAFF.

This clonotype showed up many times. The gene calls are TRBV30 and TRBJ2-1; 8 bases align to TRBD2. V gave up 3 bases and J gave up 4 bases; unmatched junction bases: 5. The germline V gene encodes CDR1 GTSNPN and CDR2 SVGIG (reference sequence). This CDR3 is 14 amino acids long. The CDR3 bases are TGTGCCTGGAGGAGTAGCGGGATATACAATGAGCAGTTCTTC. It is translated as CAWRSSGIYNEQFF.

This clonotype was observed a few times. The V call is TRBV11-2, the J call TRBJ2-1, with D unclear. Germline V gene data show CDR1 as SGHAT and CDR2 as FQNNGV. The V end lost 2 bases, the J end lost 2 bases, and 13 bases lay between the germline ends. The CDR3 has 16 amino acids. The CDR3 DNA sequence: TGTGCCAGCAGCTTAATCCGAGCAACTACCTACAATGAGCAGTTCTTC. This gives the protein CASSLIRATTYNEQFF.

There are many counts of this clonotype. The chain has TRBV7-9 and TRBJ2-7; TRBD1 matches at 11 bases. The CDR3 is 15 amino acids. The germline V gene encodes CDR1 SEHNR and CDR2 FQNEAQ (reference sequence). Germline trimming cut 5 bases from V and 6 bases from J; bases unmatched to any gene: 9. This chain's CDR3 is CASSAGQGARLEQYF. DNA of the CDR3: TGTGCCAGCAGCGCCGGACAGGGGGCGCGTCTCGAGCAGTACTTC.

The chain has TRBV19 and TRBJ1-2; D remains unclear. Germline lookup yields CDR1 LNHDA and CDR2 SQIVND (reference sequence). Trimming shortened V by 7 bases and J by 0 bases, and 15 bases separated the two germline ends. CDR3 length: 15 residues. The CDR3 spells CASTLDGYANYGYTF. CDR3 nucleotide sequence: TGTGCCAGTACATTGGACGGCTACGCTAACTATGGCTACACCTTC.

The CDR3 coding sequence is TGTGCCAGCAGCCTAGGGACAGGGAGCTCCTACGAGCAGTACTTC. It yields the protein CASSLGTGSSYEQYF. This chain joins TRBV7-9 and TRBJ2-7; 9 nucleotides agree with TRBD1. Looked up from germline, CDR1 is SEHNR and CDR2 is FQNEAQ (reference sequence). V lost 5 bases, J lost 0 bases, and 5 bases stayed unmatched. This CDR3 contains 15 residues.

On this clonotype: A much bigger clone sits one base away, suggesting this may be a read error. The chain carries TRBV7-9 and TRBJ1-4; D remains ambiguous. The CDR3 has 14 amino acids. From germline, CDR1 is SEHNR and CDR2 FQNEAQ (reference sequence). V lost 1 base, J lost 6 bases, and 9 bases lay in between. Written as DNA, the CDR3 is TGTGCCAGCAGCTTAGTGGTCCTCTATGAAAAACTGTTTTTT. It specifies CASSLVVLYEKLFF.

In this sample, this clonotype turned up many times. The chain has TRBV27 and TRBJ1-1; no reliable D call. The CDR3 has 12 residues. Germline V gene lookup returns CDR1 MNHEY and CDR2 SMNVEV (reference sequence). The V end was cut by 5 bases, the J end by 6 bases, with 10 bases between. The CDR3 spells CASSKGRSEAFF. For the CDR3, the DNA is TGTGCCAGCAGTAAAGGTCGGTCTGAAGCTTTCTTT.

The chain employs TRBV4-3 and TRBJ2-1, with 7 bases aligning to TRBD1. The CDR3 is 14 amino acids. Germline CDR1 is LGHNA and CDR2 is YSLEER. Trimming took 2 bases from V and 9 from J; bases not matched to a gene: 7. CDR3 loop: CASSQLGQAAEQFF. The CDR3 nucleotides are TGCGCCAGCAGCCAACTAGGACAGGCGGCTGAGCAGTTCTTC.

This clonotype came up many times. CDR3 in amino acids: CASSPWRRNQPQHF. The CDR3 DNA reads TGTGCCAGCAGCCCTTGGAGGCGCAATCAGCCCCAGCATTTT. This rearrangement joins TRBV5-6 to TRBJ1-5; D ambiguous. This CDR3 has 14 amino acids. Germline V lookup: CDR1 SGHDT, CDR2 YYEEEE. V gave up 4 bases and J gave up 2 bases, with 10 bases separating them.

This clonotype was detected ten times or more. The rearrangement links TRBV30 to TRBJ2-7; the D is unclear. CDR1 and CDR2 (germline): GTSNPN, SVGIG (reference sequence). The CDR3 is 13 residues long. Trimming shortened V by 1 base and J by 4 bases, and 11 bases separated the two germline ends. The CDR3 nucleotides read TGTGCCTGGAGTGGCCAGCAGATGTACGAGCAGTACTTC. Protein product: CAWSGQQMYEQYF.

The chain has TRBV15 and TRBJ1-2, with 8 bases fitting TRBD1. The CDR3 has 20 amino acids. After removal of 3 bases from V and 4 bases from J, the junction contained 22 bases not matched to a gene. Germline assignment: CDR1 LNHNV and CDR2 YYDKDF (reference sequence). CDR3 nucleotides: TGTGCCACCAGCAGTCCAACGACAGGGGTCCGGACCCCCCCTATCTATGGCTACACCTTC. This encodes CATSSPTTGVRTPPIYGYTF.

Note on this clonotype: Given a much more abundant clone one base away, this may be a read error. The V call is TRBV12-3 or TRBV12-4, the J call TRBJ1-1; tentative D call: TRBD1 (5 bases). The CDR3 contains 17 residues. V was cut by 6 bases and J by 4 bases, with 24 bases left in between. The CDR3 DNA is TGTGCCAGCAGCTCTTCCCGGGGCCCTAGATTGAGCACTGAAGCTTTCTTT. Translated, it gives CASSSSRGPRLSTEAFF.

The DNA for the CDR3 is TGTGCCAGTAGGTCACGGCATGGCTACACCTTC. It translates to CASRSRHGYTF. The rearrangement uses TRBV19 and TRBJ1-2, with unresolved D. V lost 6 bases and J 6 bases, leaving 8 bases between the germline ends. The CDR3 length is 11 residues. CDR1 is LNHDA and CDR2 is SQIVND in the germline V gene (reference sequence).

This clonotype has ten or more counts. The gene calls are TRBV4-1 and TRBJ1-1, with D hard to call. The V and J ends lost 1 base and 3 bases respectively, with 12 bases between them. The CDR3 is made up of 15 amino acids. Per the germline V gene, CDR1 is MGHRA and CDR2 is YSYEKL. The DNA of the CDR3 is TGCGCCAGCAGCCAAGTCAAAGGGCTTGACACTGAAGCTTTCTTT. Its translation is CASSQVKGLDTEAFF.

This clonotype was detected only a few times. The CDR3 DNA reads TGCGCCAGCAGCTTACTTGGACAGGTCCAAGAGACCCAGTACTTC. It specifies CASSLLGQVQETQYF. The chain recombines TRBV5-1 with TRBJ2-5; 7 positions agree with TRBD1. Germline trimming cut 2 bases from V and 1 base from J; bases unmatched to any gene: 5. The CDR3 length is 15 residues. In germline, CDR1 is SGHRS, CDR2 YFSETQ.

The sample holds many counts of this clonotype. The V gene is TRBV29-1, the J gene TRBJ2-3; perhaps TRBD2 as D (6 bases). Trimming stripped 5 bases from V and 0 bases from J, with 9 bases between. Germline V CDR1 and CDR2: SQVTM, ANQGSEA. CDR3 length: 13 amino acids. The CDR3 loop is CSVIAASTDTQYF. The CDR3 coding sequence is TGCAGCGTTATAGCGGCTAGCACAGATACGCAGTATTTT.

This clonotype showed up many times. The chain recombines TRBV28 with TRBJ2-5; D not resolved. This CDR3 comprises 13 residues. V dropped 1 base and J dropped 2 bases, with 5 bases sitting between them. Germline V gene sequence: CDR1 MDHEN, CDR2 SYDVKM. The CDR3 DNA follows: TGTGCCAGCAGTTTATACCAGCAAGAGACCCAGTACTTC. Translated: CASSLYQQETQYF. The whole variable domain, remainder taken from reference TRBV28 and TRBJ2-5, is DVKVTQSSRYLVKRTGEKVFLECVQDMDHENMFWYRQDPGLGLRLIYFSYDVKMKEKGDIPEGYSVSREKKERFSLILESASTNQTSMYLCASSLYQQETQYFGPGTRLLVL.

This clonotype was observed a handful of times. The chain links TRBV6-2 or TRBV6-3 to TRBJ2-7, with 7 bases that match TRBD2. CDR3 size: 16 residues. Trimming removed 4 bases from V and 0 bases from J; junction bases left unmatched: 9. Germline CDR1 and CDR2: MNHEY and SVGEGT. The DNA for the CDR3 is TGTGCCAGCAGTTCACGGGGGAGGGACCCCTCCTACGAGCAGTACTTC. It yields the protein CASSSRGRDPSYEQYF.

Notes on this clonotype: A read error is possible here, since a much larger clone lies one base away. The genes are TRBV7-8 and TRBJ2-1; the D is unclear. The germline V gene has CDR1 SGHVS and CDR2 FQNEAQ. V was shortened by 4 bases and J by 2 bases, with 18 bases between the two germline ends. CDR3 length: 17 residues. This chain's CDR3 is CASSYSSGLGTYNEQFF. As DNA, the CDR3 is TGTGCCAGCAGCTATTCTTCCGGGCTGGGCACCTACAATGAGCAGTTCTTC. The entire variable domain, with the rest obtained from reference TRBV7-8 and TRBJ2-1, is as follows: GAGVSQSPRYKVAKRGQDVALRCDPISGHVSLFWYQQALGQGPEFLTYFQNEAQLDKSGLPSDRFFAERPEGSVSTLKIQRTQQEDSAVYLCASSYSSGLGTYNEQFFGPGTRLTVL.

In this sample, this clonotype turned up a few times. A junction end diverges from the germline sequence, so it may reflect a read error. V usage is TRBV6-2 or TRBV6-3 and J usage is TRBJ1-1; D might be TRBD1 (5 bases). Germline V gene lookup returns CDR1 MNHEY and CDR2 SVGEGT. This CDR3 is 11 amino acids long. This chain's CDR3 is CASSFGGEALF. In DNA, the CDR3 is TGTGCCAGCAGTTTCGGAGGGGAAGCTCTCTTT.